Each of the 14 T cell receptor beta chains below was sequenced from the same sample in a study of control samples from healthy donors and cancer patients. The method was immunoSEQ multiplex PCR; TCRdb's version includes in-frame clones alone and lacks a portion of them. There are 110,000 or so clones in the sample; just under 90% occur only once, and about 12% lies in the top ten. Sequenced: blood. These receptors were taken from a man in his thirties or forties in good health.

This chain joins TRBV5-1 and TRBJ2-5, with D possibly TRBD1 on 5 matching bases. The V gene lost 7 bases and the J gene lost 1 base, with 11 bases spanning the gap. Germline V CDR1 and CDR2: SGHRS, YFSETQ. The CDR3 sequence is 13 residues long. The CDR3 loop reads CASRQGFQETQYF. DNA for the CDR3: TGCGCCAGCCGCCAGGGTTTCCAAGAGACCCAGTACTTC.

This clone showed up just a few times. The CDR3 nucleotides are TGTGCCAGCAGTGAAGCAAGGTTCTCTGGGCAGTACGTC. Translated: CASSEARFSGQYV. The rearrangement joins TRBV6-1 to TRBJ2-7; D remains unclear. V shed 0 bases and J shed 9 bases, with 12 bases lying between them. This CDR3 comprises 13 residues. Germline V gene sequence: CDR1 MNHNS, CDR2 SASEGT.

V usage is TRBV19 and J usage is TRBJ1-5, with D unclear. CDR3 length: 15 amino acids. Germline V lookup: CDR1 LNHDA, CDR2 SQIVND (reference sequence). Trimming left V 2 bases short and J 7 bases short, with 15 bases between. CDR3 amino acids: CASSISPPLSQPQHF. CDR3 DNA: TGTGCCAGTAGTATAAGCCCTCCACTAAGCCAGCCCCAGCATTTT. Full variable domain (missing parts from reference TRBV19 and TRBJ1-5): DGGITQSPKYLFRKEGQNVTLSCEQNLNHDAMYWYRQDPGQGLRLIYYSQIVNDFQKGDIAEGYSVSREKKESFPLTVTSAQKNPTAFYLCASSISPPLSQPQHFGDGTRLSIL.

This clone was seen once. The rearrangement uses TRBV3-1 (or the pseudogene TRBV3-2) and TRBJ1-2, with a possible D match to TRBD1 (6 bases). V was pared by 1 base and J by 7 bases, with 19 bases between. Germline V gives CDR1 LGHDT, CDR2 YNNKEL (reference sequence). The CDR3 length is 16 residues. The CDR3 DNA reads TGTGCCAGCAGCCAAGCGCGGGGGGCCCTTGGGGCTGGCTACACCTTC. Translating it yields CASSQARGALGAGYTF.

The CDR3 DNA sequence: TGTGCCAGCAGCGGCAGGGTCGGGGAGACCCAGTACTTC. This translates into CASSGRVGETQYF. The chain couples TRBV7-2 to TRBJ2-5; possible D gene TRBD1, 5 bases. The V gene lost 5 bases and the J gene lost 5 bases, with 12 bases spanning the gap. Germline V lookup: CDR1 SGHTA, CDR2 FQGNSA. The CDR3 spans 13 residues.

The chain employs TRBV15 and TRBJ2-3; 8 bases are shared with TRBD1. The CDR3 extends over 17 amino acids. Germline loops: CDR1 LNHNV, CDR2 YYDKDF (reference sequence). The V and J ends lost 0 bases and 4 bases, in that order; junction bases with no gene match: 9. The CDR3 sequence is CATSRDDGQGFADTQYF. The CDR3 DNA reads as TGTGCCACCAGCAGAGATGACGGACAGGGATTCGCAGATACGCAGTATTTT.

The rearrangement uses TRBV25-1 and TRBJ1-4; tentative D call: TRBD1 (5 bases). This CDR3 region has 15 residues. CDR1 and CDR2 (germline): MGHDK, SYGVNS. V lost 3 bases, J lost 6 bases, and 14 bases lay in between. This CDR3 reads CASSEEGPGYEKLFF. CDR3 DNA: TGTGCCAGCAGTGAGGAAGGGCCAGGGTATGAAAAACTGTTTTTT. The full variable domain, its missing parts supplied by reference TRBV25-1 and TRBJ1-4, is EADIYQTPRYLVIGTGKKITLECSQTMGHDKMYWYQQDPGMELHLIHYSYGVNSTEKGDLSSESTVSRIRTEHFPLTLESARPSHTSQYLCASSEEGPGYEKLFFGSGTQLSVL.

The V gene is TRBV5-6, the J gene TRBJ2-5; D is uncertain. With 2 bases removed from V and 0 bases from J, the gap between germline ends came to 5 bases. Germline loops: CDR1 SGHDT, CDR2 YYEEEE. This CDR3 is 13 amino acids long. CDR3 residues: CASSFRNQETQYF. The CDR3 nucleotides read TGTGCCAGCAGCTTCCGAAACCAAGAGACCCAGTACTTC.

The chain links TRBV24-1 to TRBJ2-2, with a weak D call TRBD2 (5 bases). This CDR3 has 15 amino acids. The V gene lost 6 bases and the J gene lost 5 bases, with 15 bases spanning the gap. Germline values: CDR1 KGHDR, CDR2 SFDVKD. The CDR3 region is CATSTQTEGTGELFF. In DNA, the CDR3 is TGTGCCACCAGTACCCAAACTGAGGGAACCGGGGAGCTGTTTTTT.

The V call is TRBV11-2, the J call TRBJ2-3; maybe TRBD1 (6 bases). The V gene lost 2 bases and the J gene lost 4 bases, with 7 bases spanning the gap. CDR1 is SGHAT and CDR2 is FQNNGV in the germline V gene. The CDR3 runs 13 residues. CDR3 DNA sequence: TGTGCCAGCAGCTTACCAGGGGCAGATACGCAGTATTTT. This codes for CASSLPGADTQYF.

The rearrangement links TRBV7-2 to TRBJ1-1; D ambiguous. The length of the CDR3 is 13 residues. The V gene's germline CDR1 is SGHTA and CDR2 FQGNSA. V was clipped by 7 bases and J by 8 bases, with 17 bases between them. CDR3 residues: CASTIYGSSEAFF. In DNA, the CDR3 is TGTGCCAGCACCATTTACGGATCTTCGGAAGCTTTCTTT. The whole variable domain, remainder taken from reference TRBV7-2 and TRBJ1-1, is GAGVSQSPSNKVTEKGKDVELRCDPISGHTALYWYRQSLGQGLEFLIYFQGNSAPDKSGLPSDRFSAERTGGSVSTLTIQRTQQEDSAVYLCASTIYGSSEAFFGQGTRLTVV.

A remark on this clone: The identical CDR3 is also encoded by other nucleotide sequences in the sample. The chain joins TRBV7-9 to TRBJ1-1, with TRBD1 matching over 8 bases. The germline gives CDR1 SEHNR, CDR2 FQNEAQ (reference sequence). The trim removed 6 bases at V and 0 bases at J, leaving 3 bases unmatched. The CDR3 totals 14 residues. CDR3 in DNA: TGTGCCAGCAGTCTACAGGGGGTGAACACTGAAGCTTTCTTT. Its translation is CASSLQGVNTEAFF. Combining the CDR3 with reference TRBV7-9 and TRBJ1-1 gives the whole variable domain DTGVSQNPRHKITKRGQNVTFRCDPISEHNRLYWYRQTLGQGPEFLTYFQNEAQLEKSRLLSDRFSAERPKGSFSTLEIQRTEQGDSAMYLCASSLQGVNTEAFFGQGTRLTVV.

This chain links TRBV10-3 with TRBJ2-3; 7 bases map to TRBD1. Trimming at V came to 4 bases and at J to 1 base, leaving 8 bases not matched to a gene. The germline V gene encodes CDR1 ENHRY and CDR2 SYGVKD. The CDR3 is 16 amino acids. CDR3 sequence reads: CAISGSPGQGTDTQYF. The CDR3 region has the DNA TGTGCCATCAGTGGAAGTCCCGGACAGGGCACAGATACGCAGTATTTT.

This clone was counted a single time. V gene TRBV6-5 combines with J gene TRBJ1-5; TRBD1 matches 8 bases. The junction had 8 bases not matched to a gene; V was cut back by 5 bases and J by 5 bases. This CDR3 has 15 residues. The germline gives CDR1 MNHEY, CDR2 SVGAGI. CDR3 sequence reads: CASSTRTGLDQPQHF. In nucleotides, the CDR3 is TGTGCCAGCAGTACCCGGACAGGGTTGGATCAGCCCCAGCATTTT.